This T cell receptor (beta chain) was identified in a study of CD8 T cells in ankylosing spondylitis. TCRdb recomputed calls from the 5' RACE reads with MiXCR, one row per CDR3 protein. The sample lists some 180,000 distinct CDR3 sequences, about 20% occurring once. This clonotype was counted many times. Germline CDR1 is WNHNN and CDR2 is SYGVQD (reference sequence). Trimming took 0 bases from V and 4 from J; bases not matched to a gene: 9. The CDR3 loop spans 17 amino acids. This chain links TRBV10-1 with TRBJ2-3, with 8 positions matching TRBD2. Sequencing used blood, either unsorted or a sorted T cell fraction (not recorded which). This clonotype originated in a male donor aged 10-35 years with ankylosing spondylitis or in good health (not recorded which). CDR3 in DNA: TGCGCCAGCAGTGAGTCCCCCTTTAGCGGGATGGCAGATACGCAGTATTTT. Translating gives CASSESPFSGMADTQYF.